This TCR beta chain was retrieved from a study of low-dose radiotherapy and immunotherapy resistance in tumors. TRAV and TRBV primers primed cDNA for both TCRalpha and TCRbeta. TCRs were amplified for around 21 PCR cycles with a constant-region primer and V-primer adapter. TCRdb re-called the reads through MiXCR, storing one row per CDR3 protein. The data show under 20,000 distinct CDR3 sequences, around 74% seen once. This CDR3 comprises 14 residues. V lost 5 bases and J 6 bases, leaving 13 bases between the germline ends. The germline V gene has CDR1 MNHNS and CDR2 SASEGT. The therapy administered to donors comprised nivolumab, ipilimumab, aspirin, low-dose cyclophosphamide and low-dose radiotherapy. Eligible patients had advanced solid tumors lacking tumor-infiltrating lymphocytes.

This receptor was obtained from a human donor with advanced metastatic prostate, ovarian, gallbladder or colorectal cancer (not recorded which). This table probably holds off-target reads from a library built for another chain. The gene calls are TRBV6-1 and TRBJ2-2, with D perhaps matching TRBD1 (5 bases). CDR3 sequence (DNA): TGTGCCAGCAGTTCCCAGGGTTTGCCCGGGGAGCTGTTTTTT. This codes for CASSSQGLPGELFF.